This is a list of T cell receptor beta chains from one sample in a study of human T cells and chemical hapten exposure. TCRdb reanalysed the RACE reads using MiXCR and keeps one entry per CDR3 protein. The data show 250,000 or so distinct CDR3 sequences, approximately 8% seen once. The sequencing here drew on whole blood, taken in connection with sensitization to the hapten diphenylcyclopropenone (DPC). The receptors here all came from a man between 18 and 35 years old with alopecia areata. Some clones in this sample may be carry-over from other donors' samples. Each CDR3 is given with its conserved first and last residue. A D gene is named only where the DNA matches it firmly. Some rows mark clone size as missing; the rest say once, few, many or name a class of expanded clone.

>TRBJ1-1|TRBV10-3|few|TRBD1
CAIGAGQGNTEAFF
TGTGCCATCGGAGCGGGACAGGGGAACACTGAAGCTTTCTTT
>TRBJ1-2|TRBV10-3|many|-
CAISSVQGRANYGYTF
TGTGCCATCAGTTCGGTACAGGGACGGGCTAACTATGGCTACACCTTC
>TRBJ1-2|TRBV20-1|many|-
CSARDLFYGYTF
TGCAGTGCTAGAGATCTCTTCTATGGCTACACCTTC
>TRBJ2-4|TRBV7-9|-|-
CASTVGAKNIQYF
TGTGCCAGCACCGTTGGGGCCAAAAACATTCAGTACTTC
>TRBJ1-4|TRBV20-1|many|-
CSARPGIAGRWYEKLFF
TGCAGTGCTAGACCCGGGATTGCGGGGCGGTGGTATGAAAAACTGTTTTTT
>TRBJ2-3|TRBV20-1|-|TRBD2
CSAAGTSGGGGVADTQYF
TGCAGTGCTGCCGGGACTAGCGGGGGGGGCGGCGTCGCGGATACGCAGTATTTT
>TRBJ1-2|TRBV7-3|few|-
CASSSWRLGYGYTF
TGTGCCAGCAGCTCTTGGAGGCTTGGCTATGGCTACACCTTC
>TRBJ1-3|TRBV12-3/TRBV12-4|-|TRBD1
CASSYQGAPGNTIYF
TGTGCCAGCAGTTATCAGGGGGCCCCTGGAAACACCATATATTTT
>TRBJ2-3|TRBV10-3|few|-
CAISEHHTDTQYF
TGTGCCATCAGTGAGCACCACACAGATACGCAGTATTTT
>TRBJ2-7|TRBV5-1|once|-
CASSFQGQPSYEQYF
TGCGCCAGCAGTTTTCAGGGACAACCATCGTACGAGCAGTACTTC
>TRBJ2-7|TRBV6-5|-|-
CASRRLVIDEQYF
TGTGCCAGCAGACGACTAGTTATCGACGAGCAGTACTTC
>TRBJ1-2|TRBV7-2|many|-
CASSLETDNYGYTF
TGTGCCAGCAGCTTAGAAACAGATAACTATGGCTACACCTTC
>TRBJ1-3|TRBV7-6|many|-
CASSSWEYADTIYF
TGTGCCAGCAGCTCCTGGGAATACGCAGACACCATATATTTT
>TRBJ2-1|TRBV6-1|-|TRBD1
CASRSYDRVLGEQFF
TGTGCCAGCAGAAGCTACGACAGGGTCCTCGGTGAGCAGTTCTTC
>TRBJ2-1|TRBV20-1|-|-
CSAREGVFEVNEQFF
TGCAGTGCTAGAGAAGGGGTATTTGAGGTCAATGAGCAGTTCTTC
>TRBJ1-1|TRBV7-9|many|-
CASSFPSDRNTEAFF
TGTGCCAGCAGTTTTCCCTCCGACAGGAACACTGAAGCTTTCTTT
>TRBJ1-2|TRBV20-1|-|TRBD1
CSAPTGVFAETYGYTF
TGCAGTGCTCCGACAGGGGTTTTCGCCGAAACCTATGGCTACACCTTC
>TRBJ1-1|TRBV20-1|-|-
CSAASALNTEAFF
TGCAGTGCCGCATCAGCTTTGAACACTGAAGCTTTCTTT
>TRBJ1-6|TRBV14|-|-
CASSQDLNSPLHF
TGTGCCAGCAGCCAAGACCTAAATTCACCCCTCCACTTT
>TRBJ2-1|TRBV11-2|-|-
CASSARGPRGFF
TGTGCCAGCAGCGCCAGGGGCCCCAGGGGGTTCTTC
>TRBJ1-2|TRBV20-1|many|-
CSARGFYGYTF
TGCAGTGCTAGGGGTTTCTATGGCTACACCTTC
>TRBJ1-2|TRBV29-1|many|-
CSGSLGGVGYGYTF
TGCAGCGGATCCCTGGGGGGGGTCGGCTATGGCTACACCTTC
>TRBJ1-4|TRBV6-5|-|-
CASSRKGLNEKLFF
TGTGCCAGCAGTCGTAAAGGCCTTAATGAAAAACTGTTTTTT
>TRBJ2-7|TRBV28|-|-
CASSSGSKVSYEQYF
TGTGCCAGCAGTTCCGGGAGTAAAGTCTCCTACGAGCAGTACTTC
>TRBJ2-3|TRBV15|few|-
CATSSDYRARTSTDTQYF
TGTGCCACCAGCAGTGACTATCGGGCTAGAACTAGCACAGATACGCAGTATTTT
>TRBJ1-5|TRBV20-1|many|-
CSASGFSGEPQHF
TGCAGTGCTAGTGGCTTCTCCGGGGAGCCCCAGCATTTT
>TRBJ2-6|TRBV7-9|few|-
CASVKRAVPSAGANVLTF
TGTGCCAGCGTAAAACGGGCAGTCCCCTCAGCTGGGGCCAACGTCCTGACTTTC
>TRBJ1-2|TRBV12-3/TRBV12-4|-|-
CASSWRQGNYGYTF
TGTGCCAGCAGTTGGCGTCAGGGGAACTATGGCTACACCTTC
>TRBJ1-6|TRBV7-2|-|-
CASSLVAGNSPLHF
TGTGCCAGCAGCTTAGTTGCGGGGAATTCACCCCTCCACTTT
>TRBJ2-2|TRBV5-4|-|TRBD2
CASSTRLAGFTGELFF
TGTGCCAGCAGCACCCGACTAGCGGGGTTCACCGGGGAGCTGTTTTTT
>TRBJ1-1|TRBV4-3|many|-
CASRADSWVNTEAFF
TGCGCCAGCAGGGCCGATTCGTGGGTGAACACTGAAGCTTTCTTT
>TRBJ2-3|TRBV5-1|-|-
CASSLDAAVDTQYF
TGCGCCAGCAGCTTGGACGCGGCAGTAGATACGCAGTATTTT
>TRBJ1-6|TRBV6-5|few|TRBD1
CASSETGVAAPLHF
TGTGCCAGCAGCGAGACAGGGGTTGCGGCACCCCTCCACTTT
>TRBJ2-5|TRBV29-1|many|TRBD1
CSVDRGQGETQYF
TGCAGCGTCGATAGGGGACAGGGCGAGACCCAGTACTTC
>TRBJ2-7|TRBV11-1|-|-
CASSTGIYEQYF
TGTGCCAGCAGTACAGGGATCTACGAGCAGTACTTC
>TRBJ2-7|TRBV4-3|many|-
CASSQGRGSSYEQYF
TGCGCCAGCAGCCAAGGCCGGGGAAGCTCCTACGAGCAGTACTTC
>TRBJ2-2|TRBV7-9|-|-
CASSLTGWGHRYTGELFF
TGTGCCAGCAGCTTAACGGGATGGGGACATAGATACACCGGGGAGCTGTTTTTT
>TRBJ2-2|TRBV7-8|many|-
CASSSLAPNTGELFF
TGTGCCAGCAGCTCTTTAGCGCCGAACACCGGGGAGCTGTTTTTT
>TRBJ1-2|TRBV11-2|-|-
CASSLMRDGYTF
TGTGCCAGCAGCTTAATGAGGGATGGCTACACCTTC
>TRBJ1-5|TRBV5-1|many|-
CASSLQGEVNQPQHF
TGCGCCAGCAGCTTACAGGGCGAAGTCAATCAGCCCCAGCATTTT
>TRBJ2-1|TRBV7-2|few|-
CASSSQLSSNEQFF
TGTGCCAGCAGCTCCCAACTTTCTTCCAATGAGCAGTTCTTC
>TRBJ1-3|TRBV2|few|-
CASSHPIHRSGNTIYF
TGTGCCAGCAGCCATCCTATACATCGCTCTGGAAACACCATATATTTT
>TRBJ2-7|TRBV28|many|-
CASSVGQTYEQYF
TGTGCCAGCAGTGTCGGACAGACCTACGAGCAGTACTTC
>TRBJ2-1|TRBV7-2|-|TRBD1
CASSSPWDRANYNEQFF
TGTGCCAGCAGCTCCCCTTGGGACAGGGCGAACTACAATGAGCAGTTCTTC
>TRBJ1-2|TRBV10-2|few|-
CASSESGNYGYTF
TGCGCCAGCAGTGAGTCAGGGAACTATGGCTACACCTTC
>TRBJ2-2|TRBV7-9|-|-
CASSEPHGELFF
TGTGCCAGCAGCGAGCCGCACGGGGAGCTGTTTTTT
>TRBJ1-2|TRBV29-1|few|-
CSVTGGALLGYTF
TGCAGCGTAACGGGGGGCGCTTTGTTGGGCTACACCTTC
>TRBJ2-1|TRBV12-3/TRBV12-4|-|TRBD1
CASSLSATGGIYNEQFF
TGTGCCAGCAGTTTATCCGCGACAGGGGGAATCTACAATGAGCAGTTCTTC
>TRBJ2-3|TRBV28|-|-
CASTPISWVEQYF
TGTGCCAGCACACCAATTAGTTGGGTAGAGCAGTATTTT
>TRBJ2-7|TRBV7-9|-|-
CASSSGPIGGEQYF
TGTGCCAGCAGCTCGGGACCCATAGGGGGTGAGCAGTACTTC
>TRBJ2-1|TRBV2|many|-
CASHKTDEFGEQFF
TGTGCCAGCCATAAAACGGACGAGTTCGGGGAGCAGTTCTTC
>TRBJ1-4|TRBV7-9|-|-
CASSPTRPTNEKLFF
TGTGCCAGCAGCCCTACAAGACCAACTAATGAAAAACTGTTTTTT
>TRBJ2-4|TRBV2|-|-
CASSDLQGENIQYF
TGTGCCAGCAGTGATTTACAGGGTGAAAACATTCAGTACTTC
>TRBJ2-3|TRBV6-4|few|-
CASSGDPADTQYF
TGTGCCAGCAGTGGGGACCCCGCGGATACGCAGTATTTT
>TRBJ1-4|TRBV5-1|-|-
CASSLNLAANEKLFF
TGCGCCAGCAGCTTGAACCTTGCGGCTAATGAAAAACTGTTTTTT